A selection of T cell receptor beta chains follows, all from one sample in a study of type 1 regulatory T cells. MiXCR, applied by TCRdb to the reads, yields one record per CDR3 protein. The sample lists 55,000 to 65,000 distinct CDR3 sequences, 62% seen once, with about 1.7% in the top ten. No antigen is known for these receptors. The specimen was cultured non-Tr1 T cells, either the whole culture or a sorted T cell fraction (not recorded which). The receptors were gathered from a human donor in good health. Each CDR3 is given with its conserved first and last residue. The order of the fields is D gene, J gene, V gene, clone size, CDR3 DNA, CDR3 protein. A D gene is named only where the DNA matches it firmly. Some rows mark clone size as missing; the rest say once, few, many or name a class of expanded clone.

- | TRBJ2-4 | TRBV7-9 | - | TGTGCCAGCAGCTTTCTCCCCCAGGGATCGGCCAAAAACATTCAGTACTTC | CASSFLPQGSAKNIQYF
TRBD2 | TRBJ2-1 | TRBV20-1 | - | TGCAGTGCTCACCGGCGGGAGGCTGGGGATGAGCAGTTCTTC | CSAHRREAGDEQFF
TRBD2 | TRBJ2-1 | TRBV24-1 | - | TGTGCCACCAGTGATTGGGGTAGCGGGAGTGGTAATGAGCAGTTCTTC | CATSDWGSGSGNEQFF
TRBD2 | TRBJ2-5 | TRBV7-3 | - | TGTGCCAGCAGCCCGACTAGCGGGAGTCGTGAGACCCAGTACTTC | CASSPTSGSRETQYF
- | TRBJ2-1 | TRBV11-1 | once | TGTGCCAGCAGCTCGGTAGTAGCGGCCAATGAGCAGTTCTTC | CASSSVVAANEQFF
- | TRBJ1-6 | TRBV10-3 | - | TGTGCCATCAGTGACGCAGGGATTTATTCACCCCTCCACTTT | CAISDAGIYSPLHF
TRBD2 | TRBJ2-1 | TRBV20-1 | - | TGCAGTGCCGGACCCTTGGCGGGAGTGATGCATGAGCAGTTCTTC | CSAGPLAGVMHEQFF
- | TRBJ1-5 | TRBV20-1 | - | TGCAGTGCCATACGGGATAGCAATCAGCCCCAGCATTTT | CSAIRDSNQPQHF
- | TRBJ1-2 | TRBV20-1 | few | TGCAGTGCCGTCCGGGGGGCAAGGGTGGATGGCTACACCTTC | CSAVRGARVDGYTF
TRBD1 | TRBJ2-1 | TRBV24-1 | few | TGTGCCACCAGTGACCCGGGACAGCCGAGCAATGAGCAGTTCTTC | CATSDPGQPSNEQFF
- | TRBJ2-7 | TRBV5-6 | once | TGTGCCAGCAGCTTGGAGTCAGGGAACTACGAGCAGTACTTC | CASSLESGNYEQYF
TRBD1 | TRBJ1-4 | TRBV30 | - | TGTGCCTGGAGTGGGGGACAGGGGGCATTGGATGAAAAACTGTTTTTT | CAWSGGQGALDEKLFF
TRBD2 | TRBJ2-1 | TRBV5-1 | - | TGCGCCAGCAGCTTGGAGGTGGGAGGGCCCTGGGATGAGCAGTTCTTC | CASSLEVGGPWDEQFF
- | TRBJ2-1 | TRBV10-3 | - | TGTGCCATCAGGGGTTTCTACAATGAGCAGTTCTTC | CAIRGFYNEQFF
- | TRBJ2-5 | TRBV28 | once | TGTGCCAGCAGTGCCCCCCGCGCAGGGGGGAAAGAGACCCAGTACTTC | CASSAPRAGGKETQYF
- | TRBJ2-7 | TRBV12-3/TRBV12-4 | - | TGTGCCAGCAGTACCCTAAACGAGCAGTACTTC | CASSTLNEQYF
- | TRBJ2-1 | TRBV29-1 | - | TGCAGCGCCGTAACTCCATCTTCCTACAATGAGCAGTTCTTC | CSAVTPSSYNEQFF
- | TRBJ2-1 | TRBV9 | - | TGTGCCAGCAGCGTAGGGACGAGCGCCTTCTACAATGAGCAGTTCTTC | CASSVGTSAFYNEQFF
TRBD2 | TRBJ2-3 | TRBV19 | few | TGTGCCAGTAGTATGACTAGCTCTGCAGATACGCAGTATTTT | CASSMTSSADTQYF
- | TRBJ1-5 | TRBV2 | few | TGTGCCAGCAGTGAAGAGCAGGGCCCCAATCAGCCCCAGCATTTT | CASSEEQGPNQPQHF
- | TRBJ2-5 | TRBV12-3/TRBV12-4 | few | TGTGCCAGCAGTTCGGACGGCCGACCCGGAGAGACCCAGTACTTC | CASSSDGRPGETQYF
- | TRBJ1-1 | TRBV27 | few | TGTGCCGGGTACCACAGGGAACTTTGGGTGAACACTGAAGCTTTCTTT | CAGYHRELWVNTEAFF
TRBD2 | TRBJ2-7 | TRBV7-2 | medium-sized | TGTGCCAGCAGCTTAATAGCTAGCGGGAGGGCCAACGAGCAGTACTTC | CASSLIASGRANEQYF
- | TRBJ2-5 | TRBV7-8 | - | TGTGCCAGCAGTCCCGTGGTCCAAGAGACCCAGTACTTC | CASSPVVQETQYF
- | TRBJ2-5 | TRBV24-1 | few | TGTGCCACCGGTCGGGACTCACGGACCCAGTACTTC | CATGRDSRTQYF
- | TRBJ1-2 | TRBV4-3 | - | TGCGCCAGCAGCCCGGAACTTAGGTTCGGCTACACCTTC | CASSPELRFGYTF
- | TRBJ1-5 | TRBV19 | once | TGTGCCAGTAGTCCAGGGGATTCTAGCAATCAGCCCCAGCATTTT | CASSPGDSSNQPQHF
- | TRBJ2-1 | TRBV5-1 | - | TGCGCCAGCAGCTTGGTTCTAGCGAGCTACAATGAGCAGTTCTTC | CASSLVLASYNEQFF
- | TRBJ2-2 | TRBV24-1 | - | TGTGCCACCAGTGATCCCACAACGAACACCGGGGAGCTGTTTTTT | CATSDPTTNTGELFF
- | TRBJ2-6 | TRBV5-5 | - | TGTGCCAGCACCCGCGTATCGAGCTCTGGGGCCAACGTCCTGACTTTC | CASTRVSSSGANVLTF
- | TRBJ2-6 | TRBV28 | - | TGTGCGGGCCGCTCTGGGGCCAACGTCCTGACTTTC | CAGRSGANVLTF
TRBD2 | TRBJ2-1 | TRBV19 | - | TGTGCCAGTATCCTCGTAGCGGGAGTTGGAGAGCAGTTCTTC | CASILVAGVGEQFF
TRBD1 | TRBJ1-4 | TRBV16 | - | TGTGCCAGCAGCCCACAGGGGAGTGGTAATGAAAAACTGTTTTTT | CASSPQGSGNEKLFF
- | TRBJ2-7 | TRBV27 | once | TGTGCCAGCAGTTCTCGTTCCTACGAGCAGTACTTC | CASSSRSYEQYF
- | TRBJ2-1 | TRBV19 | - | TGTGCCAGTAGTACAACACTAGGGACGGAGCAGTTCTTC | CASSTTLGTEQFF
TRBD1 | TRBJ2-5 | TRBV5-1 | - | TGCGCCAGCAGCTTGGGAGGACAGGCTCAAGAGACCCAGTACTTC | CASSLGGQAQETQYF
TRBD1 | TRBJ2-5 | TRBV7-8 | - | TGTGCCAGCAGCACCAGGACAGGGCTCCAGTACTTC | CASSTRTGLQYF
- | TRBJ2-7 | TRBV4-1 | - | TGCGCCAGCAGCGCAGGGACGGGACCCTCCGAGCAGTACTTC | CASSAGTGPSEQYF
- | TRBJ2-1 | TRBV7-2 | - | TGTGCCAGCAGCTTACGGCGCCTGGGCTCCTACAATGAGCAGTTCTTC | CASSLRRLGSYNEQFF
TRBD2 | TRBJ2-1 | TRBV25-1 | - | TGTGCTAGCATCCCCTCCGAGGCTAGCGGATACAATGAGCAGTTCTTC | CASIPSEASGYNEQFF